This T cell receptor beta chain was recorded in a study of beta chain features in type 1 diabetes. Study overall: Regarding age, gender and cell yields, patients proved similar to healthy donors.

The authors reverse transcribed all of the isolated RNA, so sequencing captured expressed TCRB transcripts. Generated by immunoSEQ multiplex PCR, the TCRdb table keeps only in-frame clones and is missing some. Of around 400,000 clones listed, roughly an eighth are singletons. Trimming removed 7 bases at V and 1 base at J, with 19 bases between. The germline V gene has CDR1 MDHEN and CDR2 SYDVKM. This CDR3 is built from 16 residues. Regarding this clone: Its cognate antigen is unknown.

Whole-study results and caveats: Sampled from patients, naive, central memory and Treg TCRB repertoires appeared more similar than those sampled from healthy donors. VDJ junctions sequenced from type 1 diabetes patients showed fewer insertions and more deletions.

The chain carries TRBV28 and TRBJ1-1; D remains unclear. This clonotype originated in a young man in good health. Sequencing input: naive CD4+ T cells from blood. The CDR3, as DNA: TGTGCCAGCACCGATGGCCGCCGCAGCGGGAACACTGAAGCTTTCTTT. Its translation: CASTDGRRSGNTEAFF.